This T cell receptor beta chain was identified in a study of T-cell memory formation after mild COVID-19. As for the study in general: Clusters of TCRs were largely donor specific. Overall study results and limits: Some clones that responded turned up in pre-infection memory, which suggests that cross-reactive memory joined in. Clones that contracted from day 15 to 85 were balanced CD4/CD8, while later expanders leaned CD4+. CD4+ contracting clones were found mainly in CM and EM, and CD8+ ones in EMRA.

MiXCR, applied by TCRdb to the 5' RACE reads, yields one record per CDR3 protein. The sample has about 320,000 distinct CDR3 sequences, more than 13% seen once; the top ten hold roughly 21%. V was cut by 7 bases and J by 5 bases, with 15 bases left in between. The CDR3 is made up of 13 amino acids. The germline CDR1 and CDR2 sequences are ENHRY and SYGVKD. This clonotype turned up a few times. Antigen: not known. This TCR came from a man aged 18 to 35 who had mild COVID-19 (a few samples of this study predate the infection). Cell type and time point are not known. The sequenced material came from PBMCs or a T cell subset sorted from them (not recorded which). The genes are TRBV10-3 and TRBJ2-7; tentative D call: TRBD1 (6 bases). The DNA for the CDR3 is TGTGCCATCAAGTTAACAGGGTCCGACGAGCAGTACTTC. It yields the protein CAIKLTGSDEQYF.